This entry lists 26 T cell receptor beta chains sequenced from one sample in a study of blood T cells in healthy people across ages. Combining a sample-barcoded 5' primer with a J-beta primer mix, a second PCR ran for 7 to 11 cycles. TCRdb independently ran MiXCR on the 5' RACE reads; one entry per CDR3 protein. The table shows about 1.6 million distinct CDR3 sequences, with roughly 32% occurring only once. The sample consisted of blood. The source of these receptors is a young woman in good health.

This clonotype showed up just a few times. This chain connects TRBV6-4 to TRBJ2-1; 7 nucleotides align to TRBD2. The CDR3 runs to 14 residues. Trimming cost V 5 bases and J 3 bases; bases outside gene matches: 4. Per germline, CDR1 MRHNA and CDR2 SNTAGT. The CDR3 sequence is CASSKAGLYNEQFF. The CDR3 nucleotides read TGTGCCAGCAGTAAAGCGGGACTCTACAATGAGCAGTTCTTC.

A few counts support this clonotype. This chain connects TRBV6-5 to TRBJ2-3; 7 bases line up with TRBD2. V dropped 0 bases and J dropped 5; count of bases not matched to a gene: 8. This CDR3 region has 16 residues. Per germline, CDR1 MNHEY and CDR2 SVGAGI. The CDR3 DNA reads TGTGCCAGCAGTTACTCGAATGGGGGGGAGCGAGATACGCAGTATTTT. It codes for CASSYSNGGERDTQYF.

This clonotype occurred many times. The gene calls are TRBV20-1 and TRBJ2-5; D possibly corresponds to TRBD1 (6 bases). This CDR3 contains 12 residues. V was trimmed by 3 bases and J by 2 bases, leaving 7 bases between them. In germline, CDR1 is DFQATT, CDR2 SNEGSKA (reference sequence). As DNA, the CDR3 is TGCAGTGCTAGCGGACAGCAAGAGACCCAGTACTTC. Protein product: CSASGQQETQYF.

The V and J genes are TRBV18 and TRBJ2-1; 10 nucleotides line up with TRBD2. V dropped 8 bases and J dropped 8; count of bases not matched to a gene: 12. The germline gives CDR1 KGHSH, CDR2 LQKENI. This CDR3 has 15 amino acids. The CDR3 nucleotides read TGTGCCAGCAGCTATAGCGGGGGGCGTTCGGATGAGCAGTTCTTC. Amino acids: CASSYSGGRSDEQFF.

V gene TRBV3-1 combines with J gene TRBJ2-3; the D gene is possibly TRBD1 (6 bases). Trimming removed 4 bases at V and 4 bases at J, with 21 bases between. There are 17 residues in the CDR3. CDR1 and CDR2 (germline): LGHDT, YNNKEL (reference sequence). CDR3 coding DNA: TGTGCCAGCAGCCCGATTCACAGGGTCGAGGAGGCAGATACGCAGTATTTT. It codes for CASSPIHRVEEADTQYF.

The chain links TRBV6-6 to TRBJ1-1; D might be TRBD1 (6 bases). CDR1 is MNHNY, CDR2 SVGAGI, per germline (reference sequence). V was cut by 11 bases and J by 1 base, with 14 bases left in between. The CDR3 is made up of 13 amino acids. The CDR3 region is CAGAGQPNTEAFF. The CDR3 region has the DNA TGTGCCGGCGCAGGACAGCCGAACACTGAAGCTTTCTTT.

J is TRBJ2-5 and V is TRBV20-1, with a weak D call TRBD2 (5 bases). CDR3 size: 12 residues. The ends were cut back, 3 bases at V and 11 bases at J, with 16 bases in the middle. The germline V gene has CDR1 DFQATT and CDR2 SNEGSKA (reference sequence). The CDR3 nucleotides read TGCAGTGCTAGCGGGGTTGGCAATGAGCAGTACTTC. Amino acids: CSASGVGNEQYF.

This clonotype was seen a single time. CDR3 amino acids: CAWSVRRQGSYTF. CDR3 sequence (DNA): TGTGCCTGGAGTGTAAGACGACAGGGGAGCTACACCTTC. The chain recombines TRBV30 with TRBJ1-2; TRBD1 aligns across 8 bases. The V and J ends lost 0 bases and 9 bases, in that order; junction bases with no gene match: 6. Germline values: CDR1 GTSNPN, CDR2 SVGIG (reference sequence). The CDR3 is 13 amino acids.

This clonotype was seen more than once but under ten times. This chain joins TRBV12-3 or TRBV12-4 and TRBJ1-5; D gene ambiguous. V lost 1 base and J 9 bases, leaving 10 bases between the germline ends. This CDR3 contains 13 residues. CDR3 loop: CASSLEGMGPQHF. The CDR3 bases are TGTGCCAGCAGTTTAGAGGGAATGGGGCCCCAGCATTTT.

The chain recombines TRBV19 with TRBJ2-2, with D possibly called TRBD1 or TRBD2 (5 bases each). Per germline, CDR1 LNHDA and CDR2 SQIVND (reference sequence). This CDR3 region has 16 residues. V lost 7 bases, J lost 2 bases, and 17 bases lay in between. The CDR3 DNA is TGTGCCAGTAAGATGACCGGGACCGCAAACACCGGGGAGCTGTTTTTT. Translated: CASKMTGTANTGELFF.

The J gene is TRBJ1-2, the V gene TRBV13; TRBD1 agrees at 9 bases. J gave up 1 base and V 0 bases, and 6 bases lay outside the gene matches. CDR1 is PRHDT, CDR2 FYEKMQ, per germline (reference sequence). The CDR3 length is 17 residues. In DNA, the CDR3 is TGTGCCAGCAGCTTAGGCGGACAGGGGATAGTTAACTATGGCTACACCTTC. Translated: CASSLGGQGIVNYGYTF.

The chain is built from TRBV20-1 and TRBJ2-5; 12 nucleotides match TRBD2. The tail of the sequence fits TRBJ2-7 better, so the J call may be wrong. This CDR3 comprises 14 residues. CDR1 and CDR2 from the germline V gene are DFQATT and SNEGSKA (reference sequence). The CDR3 here is CSAKTSGRPGEQYF. CDR3 DNA: TGCAGTGCAAAGACTAGCGGGAGACCCGGCGAGCAGTACTTC.

J is TRBJ1-1 and V is TRBV28; D gene unclear. CDR3 length: 13 residues. The V gene's germline CDR1 is MDHEN and CDR2 SYDVKM. The V end lost 6 bases, the J end lost 5 bases, and 13 bases lay between the germline ends. Here the CDR3 reads CASSLPGWTEAFF. CDR3 bases: TGTGCCAGCAGCCTCCCGGGTTGGACTGAAGCTTTCTTT.

This chain uses TRBV20-1 with TRBJ2-1; 12 bases are a match to TRBD2. Unmatched junction bases numbered 9, after V lost 6 bases and J lost 0 bases. CDR1 DFQATT and CDR2 SNEGSKA come from the germline V gene (reference sequence). The CDR3 extends over 17 amino acids. The CDR3 loop is CSATTSGGLSSYNEQFF. CDR3 nucleotide sequence: TGCAGTGCCACGACTAGCGGGGGTCTCAGCTCCTACAATGAGCAGTTCTTC.

This clonotype was picked up a small number of times. The chain is built from TRBV7-2 and TRBJ1-5; TRBD1 aligns across 7 bases. The J segment lost 0 bases and the V segment lost 1 base, leaving 3 bases of the junction unmatched. CDR1 SGHTA and CDR2 FQGNSA come from the germline V gene. CDR3 length: 16 amino acids. The CDR3 sequence is CASSLVGGNSNQPQHF. The CDR3 DNA reads as TGTGCCAGCAGCTTAGTAGGGGGCAATAGCAATCAGCCCCAGCATTTT. Combining the CDR3 with reference TRBV7-2 and TRBJ1-5 gives the whole variable domain GAGVSQSPSNKVTEKGKDVELRCDPISGHTALYWYRQSLGQGLEFLIYFQGNSAPDKSGLPSDRFSAERTGGSVSTLTIQRTQQEDSAVYLCASSLVGGNSNQPQHFGDGTRLSIL.

The rearrangement links TRBV9 to TRBJ2-5; 8 nucleotides match TRBD2. This CDR3 has 15 amino acids. The germline gives CDR1 SGDLS, CDR2 YYNGEE. V gave up 3 bases and J gave up 2 bases; unmatched junction bases: 6. CDR3 DNA: TGTGCCAGCAGCGGCGGGGTAGCGGGACAAGAGACCCAGTACTTC. Encoded protein: CASSGGVAGQETQYF.

For this clonotype: A junction end diverges from the germline sequence, so it may reflect a read error. This chain uses TRBV11-1 with TRBJ2-7; D unclear. Germline V lookup: CDR1 SGHAT, CDR2 FQDESV (reference sequence). The CDR3 is made up of 14 amino acids. This chain's CDR3 is CAGSPTVGYYEQYF. DNA of the CDR3: TGTGCCGGCAGCCCAACGGTGGGTTACTACGAGCAGTACTTC. The full variable domain, its missing parts supplied by reference TRBV11-1 and TRBJ2-7, is EAEVAQSPRYKITEKSQAVAFWCDPISGHATLYWYRQILGQGPELLVQFQDESVVDDSQLPKDRFSAERLKGVDSTLKIQPAELGDSAMYLCAGSPTVGYYEQYFGPGTRLTVT.

In this sample, this clonotype turned up many times. The J gene is TRBJ1-2, the V gene TRBV6-6, with 7 bases fitting TRBD1. This CDR3 region has 13 residues. Germline V gene lookup returns CDR1 MNHNY and CDR2 SVGAGI (reference sequence). Trimming cost V 5 bases and J 8 bases; bases outside gene matches: 8. The DNA of the CDR3 is TGTGCCAGCAGTCCCTATAGGGGGCAGGGCTACACCTTC. It codes for CASSPYRGQGYTF.

This clonotype was observed a handful of times. This chain links TRBV5-5 with TRBJ2-7, with 8 bases matching TRBD1. CDR3 length equals 14 residues. In germline, CDR1 is SGHKS, CDR2 YYEKEE (reference sequence). Trimming at V came to 5 bases and at J to 0 bases, leaving 4 bases not matched to a gene. The CDR3 protein is CASSLQGVSYEQYF. In DNA, the CDR3 is TGTGCCAGCAGTTTACAGGGGGTCTCCTACGAGCAGTACTTC.

The CDR3 sequence is CASSFLEREVNLRQYF. The CDR3 DNA follows: TGTGCCAGCAGCTTCCTAGAGCGGGAGGTTAACTTGCGGCAGTATTTT. V usage is TRBV7-9 and J usage is TRBJ2-3; 9 nucleotides line up with TRBD2. The V gene end was trimmed by 3 bases and the J gene end by 11 bases; junction bases not matched to a gene: 15. CDR3 size: 16 residues. Germline V gene data show CDR1 as SEHNR and CDR2 as FQNEAQ (reference sequence).

The CDR3 DNA reads TGCGCCAGCAGCCAAAATACGGCAAGCTCCTACAATGAGCAGTTCTTC. Protein sequence: CASSQNTASSYNEQFF. The rearrangement links TRBV4-1 to TRBJ2-1; D is unresolved. The CDR3 extends over 16 amino acids. Looked up from germline, CDR1 is MGHRA and CDR2 is YSYEKL. V was clipped by 2 bases and J by 0 bases, with 11 bases between them.

The chain recombines TRBV4-2 with TRBJ2-3; 10 nucleotides agree with TRBD2. This CDR3 is 15 amino acids long. V lost 1 base and J lost 9; bases outside the gene matches: 7. The germline CDR1 and CDR2 sequences are LGHNA and YNFKEQ. The CDR3 DNA reads as TGTGCCAGCAGCCAAGCCGGGACTAGCGAGGGCACGCAGTATTTT. It specifies CASSQAGTSEGTQYF.

The V and J genes are TRBV5-1 and TRBJ2-5; the D is unclear. The V end was cut by 6 bases, the J end by 1 base, with 13 bases between. This CDR3 contains 14 residues. Germline V CDR1 and CDR2: SGHRS, YFSETQ. The CDR3 reads CASNPVSPQETQYF. DNA for the CDR3: TGCGCCAGCAACCCTGTCTCCCCCCAAGAGACCCAGTACTTC.

The genes are TRBV20-1 and TRBJ2-7; D may be TRBD1 (6 bases). Germline V lookup: CDR1 DFQATT, CDR2 SNEGSKA (reference sequence). The CDR3 sequence is 14 residues long. The V end lost 6 bases, the J end lost 0 bases, and 15 bases lay between the germline ends. The chain's CDR3 is CSADDRSSSYEQYF. As DNA, the CDR3 is TGCAGTGCAGACGACAGGAGTAGCTCCTACGAGCAGTACTTC.

The chain carries TRBV20-1 and TRBJ1-2; the D gene is possibly TRBD1 (5 bases). The germline gives CDR1 DFQATT, CDR2 SNEGSKA (reference sequence). This CDR3 spans 13 amino acids. The V gene lost 5 bases and the J gene lost 5 bases, with 15 bases spanning the gap. CDR3 in DNA: TGCAGTGCTTCATCGGGGGTGGGTTATGGCTACACCTTC. Translation gives CSASSGVGYGYTF.

The V and J genes are TRBV3-1 and TRBJ2-5, with 13 bases aligning to TRBD2. The trim removed 4 bases at V and 4 bases at J, leaving 9 bases unmatched. The CDR3 runs 17 residues. Looked up from germline, CDR1 is LGHDT and CDR2 is YNNKEL (reference sequence). CDR3 coding DNA: TGTGCCAGCAGCCCCGGAACGGGACTAGCGGGAAGAGAGACCCAGTACTTC. Translated: CASSPGTGLAGRETQYF.